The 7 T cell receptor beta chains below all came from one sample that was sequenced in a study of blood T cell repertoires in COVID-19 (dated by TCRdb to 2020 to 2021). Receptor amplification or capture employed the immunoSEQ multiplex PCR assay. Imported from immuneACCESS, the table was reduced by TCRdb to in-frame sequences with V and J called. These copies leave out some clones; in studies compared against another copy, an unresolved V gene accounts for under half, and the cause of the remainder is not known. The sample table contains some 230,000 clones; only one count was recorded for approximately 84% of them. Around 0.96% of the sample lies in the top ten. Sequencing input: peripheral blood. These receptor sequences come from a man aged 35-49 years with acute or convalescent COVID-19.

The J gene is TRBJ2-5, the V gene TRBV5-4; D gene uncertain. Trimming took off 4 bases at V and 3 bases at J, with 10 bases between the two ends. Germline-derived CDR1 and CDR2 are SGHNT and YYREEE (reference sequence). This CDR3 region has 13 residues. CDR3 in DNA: TGTGCCAGCAGCCCCGCCCCTAAAGAGACCCAGTACTTC. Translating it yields CASSPAPKETQYF.

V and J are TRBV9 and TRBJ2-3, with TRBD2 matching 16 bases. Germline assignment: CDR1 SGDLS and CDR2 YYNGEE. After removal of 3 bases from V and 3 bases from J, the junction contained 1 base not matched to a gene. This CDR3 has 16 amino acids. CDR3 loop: CASSEGLAGGTDTQYF. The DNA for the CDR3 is TGTGCCAGCAGCGAGGGACTAGCGGGGGGGACAGATACGCAGTATTTT.

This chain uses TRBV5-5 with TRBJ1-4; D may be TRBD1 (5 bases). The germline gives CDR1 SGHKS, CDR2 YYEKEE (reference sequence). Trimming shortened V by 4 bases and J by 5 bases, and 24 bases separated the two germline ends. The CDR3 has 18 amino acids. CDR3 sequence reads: CASSTLPGSGLNNEKLFF. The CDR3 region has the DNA TGTGCCAGCAGCACGCTCCCCGGATCAGGGCTTAACAATGAAAAACTGTTTTTT.

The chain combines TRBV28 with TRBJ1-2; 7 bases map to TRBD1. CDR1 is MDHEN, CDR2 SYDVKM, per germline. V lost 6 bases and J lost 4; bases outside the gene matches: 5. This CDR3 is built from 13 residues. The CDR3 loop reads CASRWTGIYGYTF. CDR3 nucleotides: TGTGCCAGCAGATGGACAGGTATCTATGGCTACACCTTC.

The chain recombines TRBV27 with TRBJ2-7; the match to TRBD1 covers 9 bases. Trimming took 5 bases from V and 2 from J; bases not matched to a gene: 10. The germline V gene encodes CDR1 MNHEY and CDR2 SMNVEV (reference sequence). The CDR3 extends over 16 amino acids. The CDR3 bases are TGTGCCAGCAGTCGATCGGGGACAGGGTGGGCCTACGAGCAGTACTTC. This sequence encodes CASSRSGTGWAYEQYF.

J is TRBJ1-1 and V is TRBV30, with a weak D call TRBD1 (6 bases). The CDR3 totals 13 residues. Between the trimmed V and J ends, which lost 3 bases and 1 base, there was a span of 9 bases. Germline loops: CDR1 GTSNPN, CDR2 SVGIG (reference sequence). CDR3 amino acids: CAWSPGQNTEAFF. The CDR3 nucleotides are TGTGCCTGGAGCCCGGGACAGAACACTGAAGCTTTCTTT. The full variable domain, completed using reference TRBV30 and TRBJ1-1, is SQTIHQWPATLVQPVGSPLSLECTVEGTSNPNLYWYRQAAGRGLQLLFYSVGIGQISSEVPQNLSASRPQDRQFILSSKKLLLSDSGFYLCAWSPGQNTEAFFGQGTRLTVV.

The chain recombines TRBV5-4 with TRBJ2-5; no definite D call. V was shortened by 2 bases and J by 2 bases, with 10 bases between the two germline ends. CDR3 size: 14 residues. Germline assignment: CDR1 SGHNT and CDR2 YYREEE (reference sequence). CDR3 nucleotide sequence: TGTGCCAGCAGCTTCGCTAAGCATCAAGAGACCCAGTACTTC. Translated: CASSFAKHQETQYF.